The rows below give T cell receptor beta chains drawn from one sample of a study of control samples from healthy donors and cancer patients. Method: immunoSEQ multiplex PCR; TCRdb's copy keeps in-frame clones and lacks some. The sample carries 95,000 to 130,000 clones, 75% to 90% recorded once. Source material: PBMCs. These receptors all stem from a woman between 50 and 59 years old with colorectal cancer. Both conserved end residues are trimmed from each CDR3. Each record gives: J gene, CDR3 length, V gene, clone size, CDR3 protein. Expanded clones are given a class, and other clones once, few, many or no size at all.

TRBJ2-5 | 13 | TRBV5-1 | few | ASSLNTPTKETQY
TRBJ2-3 | 16 | TRBV3-1/TRBV3-2 | - | ASSQVTPGLAVTDTQY
TRBJ2-5 | 12 | TRBV18 | - | ASSPREVQETQY
TRBJ2-7 | 12 | TRBV11-2 | - | ASSPSGGPYEQY
TRBJ2-3 | 11 | TRBV5-6 | - | ASSFGGGGTQY
TRBJ1-5 | 10 | TRBV16 | - | ASSQLEQPQH
TRBJ1-2 | 13 | TRBV6-1 | - | ASSESDGIYYGYT
TRBJ2-5 | 15 | TRBV7-9 | - | ASSPTGGQGASETQY
TRBJ2-2 | 12 | TRBV9 | - | ASRQGGSFGELF
TRBJ2-5 | 12 | TRBV11-3 | - | ASSLGGLLETQY
TRBJ2-5 | 14 | TRBV6-5 | few | ASSSQLTAPGMTQY
TRBJ1-2 | 12 | TRBV19 | - | ASTPSGGSYGYT
TRBJ2-7 | 13 | TRBV10-3 | - | ATTREGNLGSEQY
TRBJ2-2 | 15 | TRBV18 | - | ASSPLMGTANTGELF
TRBJ2-2 | 10 | TRBV27 | - | ASSSYTGELF
TRBJ2-5 | 14 | TRBV10-2 | - | ASSESPLASQETQY
TRBJ1-2 | 13 | TRBV19 | - | ASSILPTVRWGYT
TRBJ2-7 | 15 | TRBV3-1/TRBV3-2 | - | ASSQDFAAAFTSEQY
TRBJ1-1 | 12 | TRBV18 | - | ASSPNYGNTEAF
TRBJ1-1 | 14 | TRBV5-8 | - | ASSAGQGVWLGEAF
TRBJ2-2 | 17 | TRBV19 | - | ASSFSAGTSPGGNGELF
TRBJ2-7 | 11 | TRBV24-1 | - | ATSEQGSYEQY
TRBJ2-6 | 14 | TRBV7-3 | - | ASSIQGGTGANVLT
TRBJ1-1 | 11 | TRBV2 | - | ASQRQRNTEAF
TRBJ1-2 | 11 | TRBV2 | - | ASSDYPEKGYT
TRBJ2-1 | 12 | TRBV5-1 | - | ASSLEIQIDEQF
TRBJ1-6 | 11 | TRBV6-5 | - | ARRPVGASPLH
TRBJ1-6 | 15 | TRBV11-2 | - | ASSLARSGVYNSPLH
TRBJ1-2 | 13 | TRBV5-1 | - | ASSLEGTVLYGYT
TRBJ1-3 | 13 | TRBV7-8 | once | ASSFTGASGNTIY
TRBJ1-2 | 15 | TRBV7-8 | - | ASSLEGQMAVGYGYT
TRBJ2-3 | 12 | TRBV19 | - | ASSTGLAGDTQY
TRBJ1-5 | 12 | TRBV7-9 | - | ASSYGGLGQPQH
TRBJ1-2 | 11 | TRBV30 | once | ARDRVVNYGYT
TRBJ1-3 | 12 | TRBV12-5 | - | ASGLGTDGNTIY
TRBJ2-1 | 18 | TRBV29-1 | - | SVERLGASTRLLSYNEQF
TRBJ1-6 | 11 | TRBV6-6 | - | ASSYVGNSPLH
TRBJ2-2 | 16 | TRBV9 | - | ASSVGSFGTGNTGELF
TRBJ1-1 | 11 | TRBV14 | - | ASSQVQGLEAF
TRBJ2-7 | 13 | TRBV28 | - | ASSVGTSGLNEQY
TRBJ2-3 | 13 | TRBV18 | - | ASSPRGGRTDTQY
TRBJ1-2 | 12 | TRBV6-5 | few | ASSPLGQGYGYT
TRBJ2-7 | 14 | TRBV5-6 | - | ASSRTGTANSYEQY
TRBJ1-2 | 12 | TRBV5-1 | - | ASSTAMGEGGYT
TRBJ1-1 | 11 | TRBV29-1 | - | SVESRKKAEAF
TRBJ2-5 | 13 | TRBV28 | few | ASSRGTSGQETQY
TRBJ2-3 | 12 | TRBV19 | - | ASLGGTSTDTQY
TRBJ2-7 | 15 | TRBV7-6 | - | ASSLVPKKESTYEQY
TRBJ1-1 | 11 | TRBV29-1 | - | SVVAQDLGEAF
TRBJ1-2 | 12 | TRBV6-5 | - | ASSYGAGDYGYT
TRBJ1-6 | 14 | TRBV10-3 | - | AIAPGGANYNSPLH
TRBJ1-2 | 14 | TRBV11-2 | - | ASSLDRWRDNYGYT
TRBJ1-1 | 11 | TRBV5-6 | - | ASSWDRGSEAF
TRBJ1-1 | 11 | TRBV25-1 | - | ASRQGVYTEAF
TRBJ1-1 | 13 | TRBV2 | - | ASSAYPPNRAEAF
TRBJ1-2 | 9 | TRBV2 | - | ASRAGYGYT
TRBJ2-5 | 11 | TRBV5-1 | - | ASSLRQGNPSY
TRBJ1-1 | 13 | TRBV9 | - | ASSVVPTPDTEAF
TRBJ2-3 | 15 | TRBV5-6 | - | ASSVGLAEPSTDTQY